A single sample gave rise to the 21 T cell receptor beta chains below, sequenced in a study of T cell responses to AZD1222 COVID-19 vaccine. Assay: immunoSEQ multiplex PCR; the TCRdb copy retains only in-frame clones and omits some. The repertoire consists of more than 100,000 clones, with 92% occurring once and the leading ten covering approximately 1.7%. The sample was peripheral blood, taken on day 0 of AZD1222 vaccination. These TCRs come from an adult in good health.

The chain recombines TRBV2 with TRBJ1-5; a possible D gene is TRBD1 (5 bases). The CDR3 consists of 13 residues. CDR1 and CDR2 from the germline V gene are SNHLY and FYNNEI. Trimming removed 5 bases from V and 7 bases from J, with 12 bases in between. The chain's CDR3 is CASSQGLSQPQHF. The CDR3 DNA follows: TGTGCCAGCAGTCAGGGATTATCGCAGCCCCAGCATTTT.

The chain couples TRBV19 to TRBJ1-2; D gene unclear. Trimming pared 5 bases from V and 2 bases from J, leaving 15 bases between. The CDR3 is made up of 15 amino acids. CDR1 and CDR2 from the germline V gene are LNHDA and SQIVND (reference sequence). CDR3 in amino acids: CASSLNRDTNYGYTF. The CDR3 DNA reads as TGTGCCAGTAGTTTAAACAGAGACACCAACTATGGCTACACCTTC.

This chain links TRBV11-2 with TRBJ1-1; D is uncertain. This CDR3 contains 17 residues. V shed 4 bases and J shed 0 bases, with 18 bases lying between them. The germline V gene encodes CDR1 SGHAT and CDR2 FQNNGV. The CDR3 DNA sequence: TGTGCCAGCAGCTCCAGGTGGGCCAGAATAATGAACACTGAAGCTTTCTTT. This translates into CASSSRWARIMNTEAFF.

Points on this clone: One end of the junction is discordant with germline, which a read error may explain. The chain carries TRBV30 and TRBJ1-6; the match to TRBD1 covers 8 bases. CDR1 is GTSNPN, CDR2 SVGIG, per germline (reference sequence). CDR3 length: 17 amino acids. CDR3 sequence reads: CAWSILPTGDGYSPIHF. Here the CDR3 DNA reads TGTGCCTGGAGCATACTCCCGACAGGGGACGGGTATTCACCCATCCACTTT.

The rearrangement uses TRBV10-3 and TRBJ1-1, with D possibly TRBD1 on 5 matching bases. The CDR3 runs 13 residues. V was shortened by 3 bases and J by 6 bases, with 11 bases between the two germline ends. The V gene's germline CDR1 is ENHRY and CDR2 SYGVKD. CDR3 loop: CAISDRESAEAFF. The CDR3 DNA reads as TGTGCCATCAGTGACAGGGAATCTGCTGAAGCTTTCTTT.

For the CDR3, the DNA is TGTGCCAGCAGCTTGGTCAGCGGGAGTGGTCCGAACACAGATACGCAGTATTTT. Protein: CASSLVSGSGPNTDTQYF. V usage is TRBV5-4 and J usage is TRBJ2-3, with 8 positions matching TRBD2. CDR1 and CDR2 from the germline V gene are SGHNT and YYREEE (reference sequence). V lost 0 bases and J lost 2; bases outside the gene matches: 11. The CDR3 has 18 amino acids.

J is TRBJ2-1 and V is TRBV7-9, with D maybe TRBD1 (5 bases). CDR1 is SEHNR and CDR2 is FQNEAQ in the germline V gene (reference sequence). The CDR3 consists of 14 residues. Trimming took 5 bases from V and 11 from J, leaving 19 bases between them. This chain's CDR3 is CASSPSDMNLKQFF. DNA of the CDR3: TGTGCCAGCAGCCCATCGGACATGAATCTTAAGCAGTTCTTC.

This rearrangement joins TRBV4-1 to TRBJ2-1; 11 positions match TRBD2. CDR1 and CDR2 from the germline V gene are MGHRA and YSYEKL. The CDR3 has 15 amino acids. The trim removed 3 bases at V and 7 bases at J, leaving 5 bases unmatched. The CDR3 loop is CASSQVAGGPNEQFF. CDR3 nucleotide sequence: TGCGCCAGCAGCCAGGTAGCGGGAGGGCCTAATGAGCAGTTCTTC.

The chain links TRBV7-6 to TRBJ1-4; D gene ambiguous. Germline V gene sequence: CDR1 SGHVS, CDR2 FNYEAQ. V lost 6 bases, J lost 5 bases, and 16 bases lay in between. The CDR3 covers 15 residues. This chain's CDR3 is CASSVGQAINEKLFF. Here the CDR3 DNA reads TGTGCCAGCAGTGTGGGTCAGGCGATAAATGAAAAACTGTTTTTT.

V and J are TRBV4-2 and TRBJ2-1; D is unclear. The germline gives CDR1 LGHNA, CDR2 YNFKEQ. This CDR3 contains 15 residues. Trimming cost V 1 base and J 10 bases, with 17 bases left between them. The CDR3 DNA reads as TGTGCCAGCAGCCAAGGAAACGGGCCCCAAGGAGAGCAGTTCTTC. Its translation: CASSQGNGPQGEQFF.

This sequence joins TRBV6-2 or TRBV6-3 and TRBJ2-1; 11 positions agree with TRBD2. This CDR3 is 15 amino acids long. Germline V gene sequence: CDR1 MNHEY, CDR2 SVGEGT. J lost 10 bases, V lost 2 bases, and 7 bases had no gene match. The CDR3 loop is CASSYNSGRAGEQFF. The CDR3 DNA reads as TGTGCCAGCAGTTACAATAGCGGGAGGGCCGGCGAGCAGTTCTTC.

V is TRBV20-1 and J is TRBJ1-2; no reliable D call. Germline assignment: CDR1 DFQATT and CDR2 SNEGSKA (reference sequence). The CDR3 covers 11 residues. Trimming cost V 6 bases and J 4 bases, with 9 bases left between them. The CDR3 loop reads CSAQEGYGYTF. DNA of the CDR3: TGCAGTGCGCAGGAGGGCTATGGCTACACCTTC.

The chain couples TRBV10-3 to TRBJ1-5; no definite D call. V lost 0 bases and J 5 bases, leaving 5 bases between the germline ends. Germline V CDR1 and CDR2: ENHRY, SYGVKD. The CDR3 length is 13 residues. The CDR3 here is CAISESSDQPQHF. CDR3 DNA: TGTGCCATCAGTGAGTCTTCCGATCAGCCCCAGCATTTT.

CDR3 loop: CASSFGGRYEQYF. In DNA, the CDR3 is TGTGCCAGCAGCTTCGGGGGTCGGTACGAGCAGTACTTC. The rearrangement links TRBV7-3 to TRBJ2-7, with D tentatively TRBD2 (6 bases). CDR1 is SGHTA, CDR2 FQGTGA, per germline. This CDR3 spans 13 amino acids. Trimming shortened V by 3 bases and J by 4 bases, and 10 bases separated the two germline ends.

The chain joins TRBV3-1 (or the pseudogene TRBV3-2) to TRBJ2-7; 7 positions agree with TRBD2. This CDR3 spans 14 amino acids. Trimming cost V 3 bases and J 6 bases; bases outside gene matches: 8. Per germline, CDR1 LGHDT and CDR2 YNNKEL (reference sequence). The CDR3 DNA follows: TGTGCCAGCAGCCAGGGAGGGACTCCCCTCGAGCAGTACTTC. It translates to CASSQGGTPLEQYF.

The CDR3 bases are TGTGCCTGGAGTACATCGACAGGCCGAAGCTCCTATAATTCACCCCTCCACTTT. Its translation: CAWSTSTGRSSYNSPLHF. This sequence joins TRBV30 and TRBJ1-6, with D possibly TRBD1 on 6 matching bases. Trimming shortened V by 2 bases and J by 0 bases, and 17 bases separated the two germline ends. Germline V CDR1 and CDR2: GTSNPN, SVGIG (reference sequence). The CDR3 is 18 amino acids.

This chain connects TRBV15 to TRBJ1-5, with D perhaps matching TRBD1 (5 bases). The CDR3 spans 16 residues. Germline CDR1 LNHNV, CDR2 YYDKDF (reference sequence). Trimming stripped 0 bases from V and 1 base from J, with 10 bases between. CDR3 DNA sequence: TGTGCCACCAGCAGAGATAAGACAGTCAGCAATCAGCCCCAGCATTTT. The encoded protein is CATSRDKTVSNQPQHF.

The V and J genes are TRBV6-5 and TRBJ1-2; no clear D gene. Trimming removed 4 bases from V and 3 bases from J, with 12 bases in between. Germline V gene lookup returns CDR1 MNHEY and CDR2 SVGAGI. The length of the CDR3 is 14 residues. The CDR3 bases are TGTGCCAGCAGTTCGGGCCCGGGGTACTATGGCTACACCTTC. This codes for CASSSGPGYYGYTF.

The rearrangement uses TRBV5-1 and TRBJ1-2; no definite D call. Germline V gene lookup returns CDR1 SGHRS and CDR2 YFSETQ. There are 14 residues in the CDR3. The V and J ends lost 1 base and 0 bases respectively, with 7 bases between them. The CDR3 here is CASSLQTSNYGYTF. CDR3 coding DNA: TGCGCCAGCAGCTTGCAAACATCTAACTATGGCTACACCTTC.

This chain uses TRBV29-1 with TRBJ2-3, with 10 bases that match TRBD2. Germline V gives CDR1 SQVTM, CDR2 ANQGSEA. Losses at the gene ends were 4 bases for V and 1 base for J; bases not matched to a gene: 5. The CDR3 has 15 residues. As DNA, the CDR3 is TGCAGCGTTGCAGCCGGGACTAGCGGCACAGATACGCAGTATTTT. Amino acids: CSVAAGTSGTDTQYF.

The V gene is TRBV7-3, the J gene TRBJ1-2, with D hard to call. Trimming removed 1 base from V and 4 bases from J, with 10 bases in between. The CDR3 is made up of 14 amino acids. The germline CDR1 and CDR2 sequences are SGHTA and FQGTGA. CDR3 sequence reads: CASSLNGGSYGYTF. CDR3 bases: TGTGCCAGCAGCTTAAACGGAGGGTCCTATGGCTACACCTTC.